This T cell receptor (beta chain) was captured in a study of vaccination effects on CD4 cells after COVID-19. Study at large: Within the ViraFEST assay, antigen-specific CD4+ T cells underwent expansion with viral peptide pools prior to sequencing. A median of 72 days separated the second dose and sampling. The researchers cultured approximately 2.1 million PBMC per well with 8 to 10 IU/ml IL-2 and roughly 10 ug/ml peptides.

The CDR3 runs to 12 residues. V lost 3 bases and J lost 5, with 8 bases in between. Looked up from germline, CDR1 is DFQATT and CDR2 is SNEGSKA (reference sequence). This clone came up a few times. Its antigen is not identified. The table came from immunoSEQ multiplex PCR; TCRdb's copy has only in-frame clones and leaves some out. The sample records 45,000 to 60,000 clones, under 80% being singletons. Cells that had been cultured for approximately ten days were the source of isolated CD4+ T cells. Either the BNT162b2 or mRNA-1273 vaccine was given to participants in two doses. Vaccine recipients, nucleocapsid antibody negative, had no prior SARS-CoV-2 infection.

This specimen consisted of CD4+ T cells from PBMCs cultured without peptide, obtained after COVID-19 vaccination. The receptor's source is a human donor who received a COVID-19 vaccine. The chain is built from TRBV20-1 and TRBJ2-1; D possibly uses TRBD1 or TRBD2 (6 bases each). CDR3 sequence (DNA): TGCAGTGCTAGTAGGGGGGACAATGAGCAGTTCTTC. Its protein is CSASRGDNEQFF.